This TCR beta chain came from a study of blood T cell repertoires in COVID-19. The assay was immunoSEQ multiplex PCR, and TCRdb's table has in-frame clones only and misses some. The sample includes roughly 120,000 clones, around 70% of them seen just once. CDR1 and CDR2 (germline): SEHNR, FQNEAQ (reference sequence). The CDR3 runs to 14 residues. J was trimmed by 7 bases and V by 1 base; bases with no gene match: 3. The sequence derives from a man older than 75 with COVID-19, enrolled during active disease. The sequenced material came from peripheral blood. The chain combines TRBV7-9 with TRBJ1-1, with 10 positions matching TRBD1. The DNA of the CDR3 is TGTGCCAGCAGCTTAGAGGGACAGGGGCTTGAAGCTTTCTTT. Translated, it gives CASSLEGQGLEAFF.